Shown below are 24 T cell receptor beta chains from a single sample sequenced in a study of cytomegalovirus exposure and HLA in healthy donors. The PCR had 60 Vbeta and 13 Jbeta primers. Using immunoSEQ multiplex PCR, the repertoire was profiled, and TCRdb retains in-frame clones only, with some absent. The sample gives 40,000 or so clones, roughly three quarters of which show up once; around 8.2% is in the top ten. The source material was PBMCs. The source is a woman in her twenties or thirties in good health and CMV-seropositive.

The chain combines TRBV19 with TRBJ2-2, with 7 bases fitting TRBD2. Trimming cost V 8 bases and J 3 bases; bases outside gene matches: 6. Germline CDR1 LNHDA, CDR2 SQIVND (reference sequence). The CDR3 has 14 amino acids. CDR3 DNA sequence: TGTGCCAGTTGGGGGGGAAGGTACACCGGGGAGCTGTTTTTT. Protein sequence: CASWGGRYTGELFF.

A single count supports this clone. The V gene is TRBV7-6, the J gene TRBJ2-3; perhaps TRBD1 as D (5 bases). V was trimmed by 2 bases and J by 1 base, leaving 10 bases between them. The CDR3 consists of 15 residues. Germline V CDR1 and CDR2: SGHVS, FNYEAQ. The CDR3 is CASSLSGSRTDTQYF. The CDR3, as DNA: TGTGCCAGCAGCTTATCAGGGTCCCGCACAGATACGCAGTATTTT. Based on the CDR3 plus reference TRBV7-6 and TRBJ2-3, the full variable domain is GAGVSQSPRYKVTKRGQDVALRCDPISGHVSLYWYRQALGQGPEFLTYFNYEAQQDKSGLPNDRFSAERPEGSISTLTIQRTEQRDSAMYRCASSLSGSRTDTQYFGPGTRLTVL.

The V call is TRBV6-1, the J call TRBJ2-1, with TRBD2 as a possible D gene (5 bases). The CDR3 spans 15 residues. Germline values: CDR1 MNHNS, CDR2 SASEGT. V lost 4 bases, J lost 5 bases, and 15 bases lay in between. The CDR3 spells CASSASGNVHNEQFF. The CDR3 DNA reads TGTGCCAGCAGTGCCTCCGGGAACGTCCACAATGAGCAGTTCTTC.

The sample holds a few counts of this clone. The rearrangement uses TRBV6-6 and TRBJ1-5; 9 nucleotides match TRBD1. Germline V gene sequence: CDR1 MNHNY, CDR2 SVGAGI (reference sequence). This CDR3 has 15 residues. V trimming: 4 bases; J trimming: 11 bases; junction bases outside the gene matches: 12. The CDR3 here is CASSSKGQGPRTQHF. For the CDR3, the DNA is TGTGCCAGCAGTTCTAAGGGACAGGGCCCTAGGACCCAGCATTTT.

The V call is TRBV11-2, the J call TRBJ1-1; 7 bases align to TRBD1. Germline CDR1 and CDR2: SGHAT and FQNNGV. Trimming took 3 bases from V and 0 from J; bases not matched to a gene: 4. This CDR3 has 15 amino acids. Written as DNA, the CDR3 is TGTGCCAGCAGCTTCACAGGGGTAATGAACACTGAAGCTTTCTTT. This codes for CASSFTGVMNTEAFF. Full variable domain (rest looked up from reference TRBV11-2 and TRBJ1-1): EAGVAQSPRYKIIEKRQSVAFWCNPISGHATLYWYQQILGQGPKLLIQFQNNGVVDDSQLPKDRFSAERLKGVDSTLKIQPAKLEDSAVYLCASSFTGVMNTEAFFGQGTRLTVV.

The chain carries TRBV5-5 and TRBJ1-1; D gene ambiguous. Trimming left V 1 base short and J 4 bases short, with 14 bases between. From germline, CDR1 is SGHKS and CDR2 YYEKEE (reference sequence). The CDR3 sequence is 15 residues long. The CDR3: CASSLLIRRGTEAFF. In DNA, the CDR3 is TGTGCCAGCAGCTTGTTGATCCGTCGGGGCACTGAAGCTTTCTTT.

As to this clone: At one of its ends the junction is not consistent with the germline gene, which may arise from a read error. Other DNA sequences of this sample code for an identical CDR3. The V gene is TRBV28, the J gene TRBJ1-1; TRBD1 might be the D (5 bases). This CDR3 contains 19 residues. Germline CDR1 is MDHEN and CDR2 is SYDVKM. CDR3 nucleotide sequence: TGCGCCAGCAGTCCCCGACAGCTCACTTGGACGGAACTGAACACTGAAGCTTTCTTT. Amino acid sequence: CASSPRQLTWTELNTEAFF.

This sequence joins TRBV6-5 and TRBJ1-1; 9 positions match TRBD1. From germline, CDR1 is MNHEY and CDR2 SVGAGI. The CDR3 has 15 amino acids. Trimming cost V 6 bases and J 11 bases; bases outside gene matches: 16. In nucleotides, the CDR3 is TGTGCCAGCAGCCCCGGGGGCCTGACAGGGGGGGCCGCTTTCTTT. Its protein product is CASSPGGLTGGAAFF.

The genes are TRBV11-2 and TRBJ2-5; 8 nucleotides align to TRBD1. Unmatched junction bases numbered 8, after V lost 0 bases and J lost 5 bases. Germline CDR1 reads SGHAT; CDR2 reads FQNNGV. There are 16 residues in the CDR3. The CDR3 reads CASSLDFTGGSETQYF. The DNA of the CDR3 is TGTGCCAGCAGCTTAGATTTCACAGGGGGTAGCGAGACCCAGTACTTC. Using reference TRBV11-2 and TRBJ2-5 for the parts outside the CDR3, the full variable domain is EAGVAQSPRYKIIEKRQSVAFWCNPISGHATLYWYQQILGQGPKLLIQFQNNGVVDDSQLPKDRFSAERLKGVDSTLKIQPAKLEDSAVYLCASSLDFTGGSETQYFGPGTRLLVL.

The chain couples TRBV2 to TRBJ1-5; no definite D call. The CDR3 runs 15 residues. V lost 4 bases to trimming and J lost 2 bases, with 12 bases between them. CDR1 SNHLY and CDR2 FYNNEI come from the germline V gene. Here the CDR3 DNA reads TGTGCCAGCAGTGGGACTGCCATCGGCAATCAGCCCCAGCATTTT. Amino acid sequence: CASSGTAIGNQPQHF.

The chain employs TRBV20-1 and TRBJ2-7; D is unclear. The CDR3 sequence is 11 residues long. Trimming removed 6 bases from V and 2 bases from J, with 8 bases in between. Germline V gives CDR1 DFQATT, CDR2 SNEGSKA (reference sequence). CDR3 protein: CSAVDTYEQYF. CDR3 nucleotide sequence: TGCAGTGCGGTAGACACCTACGAGCAGTACTTC.

The rearrangement joins TRBV6-1 to TRBJ2-7, with 12 bases identical to TRBD2. Trimming removed 2 bases from V and 7 bases from J; junction bases left unmatched: 3. Germline V gene lookup returns CDR1 MNHNS and CDR2 SASEGT. CDR3 length: 14 amino acids. Here the CDR3 reads CASSEWLAGGEQYF. DNA for the CDR3: TGTGCCAGCAGTGAATGGCTAGCGGGGGGGGAGCAGTACTTC.

This chain uses TRBV6-5 with TRBJ2-1, with a possible D match to TRBD1 (6 bases). Looked up from germline, CDR1 is MNHEY and CDR2 is SVGAGI. The CDR3 spans 13 residues. V was trimmed by 6 bases and J by 7 bases, leaving 13 bases between them. This CDR3 reads CASSPYQGNEQFF. CDR3 nucleotides: TGTGCCAGCAGCCCTTATCAGGGGAATGAGCAGTTCTTC.

The V gene is TRBV9, the J gene TRBJ2-7; 9 nucleotides line up with TRBD2. This CDR3 has 14 amino acids. V shed 2 bases, J shed 6 bases, and the junction held 6 bases outside the gene matches. CDR1 and CDR2 (germline): SGDLS, YYNGEE. CDR3 sequence (DNA): TGTGCCAGCAGCGTGTGGCGGGAGGGCCGCGAGCAGTACTTC. It yields the protein CASSVWREGREQYF.

The chain uses TRBV23-1 and TRBJ1-2; the match to TRBD1 covers 12 bases. TRBV23-1 falls under the ORF class, with uncertain function. V dropped 2 bases and J dropped 4; count of bases not matched to a gene: 11. The CDR3 length is 18 residues. CDR3 sequence reads: CASSQASRDRGRSYGYTF. The CDR3 DNA is TGCGCCAGCAGTCAAGCATCCCGGGACAGGGGGCGAAGCTATGGCTACACCTTC.

V is TRBV11-2 and J is TRBJ1-2; no definite D call. V lost 5 bases and J 5 bases, leaving 15 bases between the germline ends. CDR3 length: 14 residues. Germline lookup yields CDR1 SGHAT and CDR2 FQNNGV. CDR3 in amino acids: CASSPAGSRYGYTF. Written as DNA, the CDR3 is TGTGCCAGCAGCCCGGCGGGGAGTCGATATGGCTACACCTTC.

The chain has TRBV6-1 and TRBJ1-5; TRBD1 agrees at 11 bases. The CDR3 is made up of 14 amino acids. Germline trimming cut 5 bases from V and 6 bases from J; bases unmatched to any gene: 3. The V gene's germline CDR1 is MNHNS and CDR2 SASEGT. The CDR3 DNA sequence: TGTGCCAGCAGTACGGACAGGGGGCTTCAGCCCCAGCATTTT. This translates into CASSTDRGLQPQHF.

The rearrangement links TRBV7-9 to TRBJ2-3; 8 nucleotides align to TRBD2. The ends lost 1 base at V and 3 bases at J; junction bases unmatched: 9. The CDR3 runs 17 residues. The germline V gene has CDR1 SEHNR and CDR2 FQNEAQ (reference sequence). Here the CDR3 DNA reads TGTGCCAGCAGCTTAGGGTGGCGGGGGGCTGGAACAGATACGCAGTATTTT. Its protein is CASSLGWRGAGTDTQYF.

This clone was observed a few times. The V gene is TRBV27, the J gene TRBJ2-2, with a possible D match to TRBD2 (6 bases). Between the trimmed V and J ends, which lost 7 bases and 3 bases, there was a span of 18 bases. This CDR3 contains 16 residues. Germline loops: CDR1 MNHEY, CDR2 SMNVEV (reference sequence). CDR3 residues: CASTPGGDPDTGELFF. CDR3 DNA sequence: TGTGCCAGCACCCCCGGAGGGGACCCGGACACCGGGGAGCTGTTTTTT.

The J gene is TRBJ2-1, the V gene TRBV6-1, with D maybe TRBD2 (5 bases). CDR3 length: 12 amino acids. Germline V gene lookup returns CDR1 MNHNS and CDR2 SASEGT. The V and J ends lost 6 bases and 8 bases respectively, with 11 bases between them. The CDR3: CASSPGLYEQFF. The CDR3 DNA reads TGTGCCAGCAGCCCTGGACTCTATGAGCAGTTCTTC.

The CDR3 sequence is CASSLTSPEGTQYF. Written as DNA, the CDR3 is TGTGCCAGCAGCCTGACTAGCCCCGAGGGGACCCAGTACTTC. The chain combines TRBV7-2 with TRBJ2-5; 7 bases line up with TRBD2. CDR3 length equals 14 residues. Trimming at V came to 5 bases and at J to 7 bases, leaving 10 bases not matched to a gene. Germline CDR1 and CDR2: SGHTA and FQGNSA. The full variable domain, with the rest looked up from reference TRBV7-2 and TRBJ2-5, is GAGVSQSPSNKVTEKGKDVELRCDPISGHTALYWYRQSLGQGLEFLIYFQGNSAPDKSGLPSDRFSAERTGGSVSTLTIQRTQQEDSAVYLCASSLTSPEGTQYFGPGTRLLVL.

This clone was observed a single time. CDR3: CASSKGDQPQHF. The CDR3, as DNA: TGTGCCAGCAGCAAAGGGGATCAGCCCCAGCATTTT. This chain joins TRBV7-8 and TRBJ1-5; tentatively, D is TRBD1 (5 bases). The CDR3 has 12 amino acids. Germline V gives CDR1 SGHVS, CDR2 FQNEAQ. V was cut by 5 bases and J by 5 bases, with 7 bases left in between. The entire variable domain, with the rest obtained from reference TRBV7-8 and TRBJ1-5, is as follows: GAGVSQSPRYKVAKRGQDVALRCDPISGHVSLFWYQQALGQGPEFLTYFQNEAQLDKSGLPSDRFFAERPEGSVSTLKIQRTQQEDSAVYLCASSKGDQPQHFGDGTRLSIL.

V usage is TRBV6-5 and J usage is TRBJ2-7; D possibly corresponds to TRBD2 (5 bases). The germline gives CDR1 MNHEY, CDR2 SVGAGI. The CDR3 contains 13 residues. Deletions cut 6 bases from V and 2 bases from J, with 11 bases between. CDR3: CASSPTGAYEQYF. The CDR3 nucleotides are TGTGCCAGCAGCCCCACCGGGGCCTACGAGCAGTACTTC.

CDR3 protein: CASSSRTGNEQYF. CDR3 coding DNA: TGTGCCAGCAGTTCACGGACAGGGAACGAGCAGTACTTC. The chain has TRBV27 and TRBJ2-7; 8 nucleotides line up with TRBD1. From germline, CDR1 is MNHEY and CDR2 SMNVEV (reference sequence). J gave up 5 bases and V 4 bases, and 4 bases lay outside the gene matches. CDR3 length: 13 residues.